The 16 T cell receptor beta chains presented below share a single source sample, sequenced in a study of shared clonotypes between healthy human individuals. Clones were read by immunoSEQ multiplex PCR, and TCRdb kept only the in-frame ones, dropping some. The sample contains roughly 1,000,000 clones, roughly 74% of which appear only once. The source material was memory CD4+ T cells from PBMCs. Subset defined: CD45RA-negative fraction. The receptors stem from a man aged 18-30 years in good health. Some clones in this sample may be carry-over from other donors' samples.

This clone was detected only a few times. This chain joins TRBV11-2 and TRBJ1-4; TRBD1 is a possible D gene (6 bases). The V gene's germline CDR1 is SGHAT and CDR2 FQNNGV. The CDR3 spans 16 residues. Between the trimmed V and J ends, which lost 3 bases and 2 bases, there was a span of 13 bases. In nucleotides, the CDR3 is TGTGCCAGCAGCTTGCGGGGGGGCGGGACTAATGAAAAACTGTTTTTT. The encoded protein is CASSLRGGGTNEKLFF.

The J gene is TRBJ2-3, the V gene TRBV7-2; unclear D gene. Germline-derived CDR1 and CDR2 are SGHTA and FQGNSA. The V gene lost 2 bases and the J gene lost 9 bases, with 9 bases spanning the gap. This CDR3 comprises 12 residues. CDR3 sequence (DNA): TGTGCCAGCAGCTTAACGGTAGAGACGCAGTATTTT. It encodes CASSLTVETQYF. Full variable domain (remainder filled in from reference TRBV7-2 and TRBJ2-3): GAGVSQSPSNKVTEKGKDVELRCDPISGHTALYWYRQSLGQGLEFLIYFQGNSAPDKSGLPSDRFSAERTGGSVSTLTIQRTQQEDSAVYLCASSLTVETQYFGPGTRLTVL.

The rearrangement joins TRBV5-6 to TRBJ1-1; a possible D gene is TRBD1 (5 bases). The CDR3 is 14 residues long. Per the germline V gene, CDR1 is SGHDT and CDR2 is YYEEEE. Deletions cut 4 bases from V and 1 base from J, with 11 bases between. The CDR3 is CASSSGGRNTEAFF. The DNA of the CDR3 is TGTGCCAGCAGCAGCGGGGGAAGGAACACTGAAGCTTTCTTT.

This clone appeared a few times. V is TRBV6-5 and J is TRBJ2-5; 7 positions agree with TRBD1. The CDR3 sequence is 13 residues long. V trimming: 6 bases; J trimming: 5 bases; junction bases outside the gene matches: 6. Germline loops: CDR1 MNHEY, CDR2 SVGAGI. The CDR3 coding sequence is TGTGCCAGCAGACCGACAGGGACCGAGACCCAGTACTTC. Translating it yields CASRPTGTETQYF.

This rearrangement joins TRBV18 to TRBJ1-1; D call uncertain. Germline lookup yields CDR1 KGHSH and CDR2 LQKENI. V dropped 1 base and J dropped 2 bases, with 8 bases sitting between them. The CDR3 totals 14 residues. As DNA, the CDR3 is TGTGCCAGCTCACCACTTCTGATAAACACTGAAGCTTTCTTT. Translating gives CASSPLLINTEAFF.

The chain is built from TRBV5-1 and TRBJ2-2; possible D gene TRBD2, 5 bases. Germline CDR1 is SGHRS and CDR2 is YFSETQ. V was shortened by 0 bases and J by 0 bases, with 9 bases between the two germline ends. This CDR3 has 16 amino acids. DNA for the CDR3: TGCGCCAGCAGCTTGGCTCGAGGGACGAACACCGGGGAGCTGTTTTTT. Protein: CASSLARGTNTGELFF.

This clone was counted between two and nine times. V gene TRBV29-1 combines with J gene TRBJ1-1; no clear D. The CDR3 sequence is 11 residues long. The germline V gene encodes CDR1 SQVTM and CDR2 ANQGSEA. The V gene lost 6 bases and the J gene lost 0 bases, with 5 bases spanning the gap. The CDR3 spells CSVYMNTEAFF. CDR3 DNA: TGCAGCGTGTATATGAACACTGAAGCTTTCTTT. Full variable domain (rest looked up from reference TRBV29-1 and TRBJ1-1): SAVISQKPSRDICQRGTSLTIQCQVDSQVTMMFWYRQQPGQSLTLIATANQGSEATYESGFVIDKFPISRPNLTFSTLTVSNMSPEDSSIYLCSVYMNTEAFFGQGTRLTVV.

This rearrangement joins TRBV5-4 to TRBJ2-5; D might be TRBD2 (9 bases). Germline CDR1 reads SGHNT; CDR2 reads YYREEE (reference sequence). The CDR3 is 18 residues long. V lost 0 bases, J lost 2 bases, and 20 bases lay in between. The CDR3 loop is CASSLAGRGLAGQETQYF. The CDR3 region has the DNA TGTGCCAGCAGCTTGGCTGGCAGGGGGCTAGCGGGGCAAGAGACCCAGTACTTC.

The CDR3, as DNA: TGTGCCAGCAGCACACAAAGCGGGACCGATACGCAGTATTTT. Translated, it gives CASSTQSGTDTQYF. The V gene is TRBV7-7, the J gene TRBJ2-3; 7 bases fit TRBD2. J was trimmed by 6 bases and V by 5 bases; bases with no gene match: 8. The germline gives CDR1 SSHAT, CDR2 FNYEAQ (reference sequence). This CDR3 is built from 14 residues.

The chain joins TRBV10-1 to TRBJ2-7; either TRBD1 or TRBD2 may supply D (5 bases each). The CDR3 has 13 amino acids. V was trimmed by 4 bases and J by 7 bases, leaving 14 bases between them. The V gene's germline CDR1 is WNHNN and CDR2 SYGVQD (reference sequence). CDR3 nucleotides: TGCGCCAGCAGTGGCCAGGGAGAGTGTGAGCAGTACTTC. Amino acids: CASSGQGECEQYF.

DNA for the CDR3: TGTGCCAGCAGCCAAAGACCTAGCGGGAGAAGTACCGGGGAGCTGTTTTTT. Translating it yields CASSQRPSGRSTGELFF. This rearrangement joins TRBV5-4 to TRBJ2-2, with 10 positions matching TRBD2. This CDR3 is built from 17 residues. Trimming took 4 bases from V and 5 from J; bases not matched to a gene: 11. Germline V lookup: CDR1 SGHNT, CDR2 YYREEE (reference sequence).

This chain links TRBV19 with TRBJ2-7; a possible D gene is TRBD1 (6 bases). CDR3 length equals 14 residues. Germline V gene sequence: CDR1 LNHDA, CDR2 SQIVND (reference sequence). Trimming removed 4 bases from V and 1 base from J, with 11 bases in between. This CDR3 reads CASSRNRESYEQYF. CDR3 nucleotide sequence: TGTGCCAGTAGTAGAAACAGGGAATCCTACGAGCAGTACTTC.

The rearrangement links TRBV19 to TRBJ2-3; 9 nucleotides line up with TRBD2. The CDR3 covers 13 residues. V was pared by 6 bases and J by 9 bases, with 7 bases of the junction left unmatched. Germline V gives CDR1 LNHDA, CDR2 SQIVND (reference sequence). The CDR3 DNA sequence: TGTGCCAGTAGCGAACTAGCGGGCTCAACGCAGTATTTT. Protein product: CASSELAGSTQYF.

This clone showed up just once. The V gene is TRBV7-2, the J gene TRBJ1-2; 9 bases line up with TRBD1. The CDR3 is 15 amino acids. Germline V lookup: CDR1 SGHTA, CDR2 FQGNSA. Germline trimming cut 1 base from V and 8 bases from J; bases unmatched to any gene: 8. CDR3 in DNA: TGTGCCAGCAGCTTAGACAGGGGGCAGCTGATGGGCTACACCTTC. Protein: CASSLDRGQLMGYTF. Supplemented by reference TRBV7-2 and TRBJ1-2, the full variable domain reads GAGVSQSPSNKVTEKGKDVELRCDPISGHTALYWYRQSLGQGLEFLIYFQGNSAPDKSGLPSDRFSAERTGGSVSTLTIQRTQQEDSAVYLCASSLDRGQLMGYTFGSGTRLTVV.

CDR3 sequence (DNA): TGTGCCATCAGTGAGTTCGGGGAGCTGTTTTTT. Its protein is CAISEFGELFF. The gene calls are TRBV10-3 and TRBJ2-2; D is ambiguous. The CDR3 length is 11 residues. The V and J ends lost 1 base and 7 bases respectively, with 1 base between them. Germline lookup yields CDR1 ENHRY and CDR2 SYGVKD.

V is TRBV19 and J is TRBJ1-5, with 10 bases that match TRBD1. This CDR3 is 17 amino acids long. The ends lost 6 bases at V and 7 bases at J; junction bases unmatched: 15. Germline V gives CDR1 LNHDA, CDR2 SQIVND (reference sequence). CDR3 protein: CASRILFGDRGLQPQHF. In nucleotides, the CDR3 is TGTGCCAGTAGAATCCTGTTTGGGGACAGGGGTTTGCAGCCCCAGCATTTT.